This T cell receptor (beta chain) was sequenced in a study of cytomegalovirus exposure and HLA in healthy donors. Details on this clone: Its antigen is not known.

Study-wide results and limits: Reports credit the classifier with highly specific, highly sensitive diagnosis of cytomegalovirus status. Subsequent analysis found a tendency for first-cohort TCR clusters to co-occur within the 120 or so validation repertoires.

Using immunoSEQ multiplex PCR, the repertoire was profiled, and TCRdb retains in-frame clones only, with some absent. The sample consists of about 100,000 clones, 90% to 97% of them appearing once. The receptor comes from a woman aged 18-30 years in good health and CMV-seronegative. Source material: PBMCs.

The CDR3 nucleotides are TGCGCCAGCAGCTTGGGGCTAGCGGGGGGGCGGAAGCATGAGCAGTTCTTC. Translation: CASSLGLAGGRKHEQFF. The chain uses TRBV5-1 and TRBJ2-1, with TRBD2 identical over 12 bases. Germline CDR1 is SGHRS and CDR2 is YFSETQ. The CDR3 covers 17 residues. The V segment lost 0 bases and the J segment 8 bases; nucleotides outside the gene matches: 9.